These 21 T cell receptor beta chains were all obtained from the same sample, sequenced in a study of T cells in Graves' hyperthyroidism and ophthalmopathy. From RNA transcripts, TCR beta CDR3 regions were amplified. First-round RT-PCR targeting the TCR CDR3 was performed with the HTBI primer set. TCRdb ran MiXCR on the multiplex PCR reads and lists one entry per CDR3 protein. The sample records under 350,000 distinct CDR3 sequences, around a sixth being singletons. The sample consisted of blood. The source is a woman aged 45-65 years with Graves' hyperthyroidism.

The V call is TRBV6-1, the J call TRBJ2-7; D ambiguous. The V gene lost 6 bases and the J gene lost 4 bases, with 16 bases spanning the gap. CDR1 is MNHNS and CDR2 is SASEGT in the germline V gene. There are 14 residues in the CDR3. CDR3 protein: CASSPRGQNYEQYV. The CDR3 DNA reads TGTGCCAGCAGCCCTCGCGGCCAGAATTACGAGCAGTACGTC.

This clonotype was seen only a few times. This chain links TRBV2 with TRBJ1-6, with 9 bases aligning to TRBD1. The ends lost 6 bases at V and 8 bases at J; junction bases unmatched: 5. The CDR3 consists of 14 residues. Germline assignment: CDR1 SNHLY and CDR2 FYNNEI. The CDR3 DNA sequence: TGTGCCAGCAGAATGAGGACAGGGGATTCACCCCTCCACTTT. Amino acids: CASRMRTGDSPLHF.

V usage is TRBV7-2 and J usage is TRBJ2-2; no clear D. CDR1 and CDR2 (germline): SGHTA, FQGNSA. The CDR3 extends over 15 amino acids. Trimming removed 1 base at V and 4 bases at J, with 10 bases between. The CDR3 region has the DNA TGTGCCAGCAGCTTAGATCTAATTGCCACCGGGGAGCTGTTTTTT. This sequence encodes CASSLDLIATGELFF.

The chain recombines TRBV6-6 with TRBJ2-7, with D tentatively TRBD2 (6 bases). Germline V lookup: CDR1 MNHNY, CDR2 SVGAGI (reference sequence). This CDR3 contains 14 residues. Trimming cost V 0 bases and J 7 bases, with 13 bases left between them. The CDR3 DNA sequence: TGTGCCAGCAGTTACTCGGCGGTTGGGGGGGAGCAGTACTTC. Protein product: CASSYSAVGGEQYF.

The CDR3 DNA is TGTGCCAGCAGCTTAAAGGGGGTCTCCTACAATGAGCAGTTCTTC. It codes for CASSLKGVSYNEQFF. The J gene is TRBJ2-1, the V gene TRBV7-3; tentative D call: TRBD1 (6 bases). Trimming took 1 base from V and 0 from J, leaving 7 bases between them. Germline CDR1 reads SGHTA; CDR2 reads FQGTGA. This CDR3 spans 15 amino acids. Variable domain in full (rest from reference TRBV7-3 and TRBJ2-1): GAGVSQTPSNKVTEKGKYVELRCDPISGHTALYWYRQSLGQGPEFLIYFQGTGAADDSGLPNDRFFAVRPEGSVSTLKIQRTERGDSAVYLCASSLKGVSYNEQFFGPGTRLTVL.

Note on this clonotype: The junction departs from the called germline gene at one end, perhaps through a read error. This chain connects TRBV6-5 to TRBJ1-2; a weak D match, TRBD1 (6 bases). Germline CDR1 and CDR2: MNHEY and SVGAGI. CDR3 length equals 16 residues. The CDR3 region has the DNA TGCGCCAGCAGTTACTCGACCAATTCCGGGGGCGAGGGCCACACCTTC. Its translation: CASSYSTNSGGEGHTF.

This clonotype has ten or more counts. The chain links TRBV11-2 to TRBJ2-2, with TRBD1 matching over 9 bases. The trim removed 5 bases at V and 5 bases at J, leaving 9 bases unmatched. The CDR3 is made up of 16 amino acids. The germline gives CDR1 SGHAT, CDR2 FQNNGV. The CDR3 bases are TGTGCCAGCAGCCCCGGGACAGGGTTCGATACCGGGGAGCTGTTTTTT. Protein: CASSPGTGFDTGELFF.

With respect to this clonotype: A much larger clone is a single base away; this may be a read error. The chain employs TRBV20-1 and TRBJ2-4; 9 bases fit TRBD2. The J call may be in error: the DNA end matches TRBJ2-1 better. Per the germline V gene, CDR1 is DFQATT and CDR2 is SNEGSKA (reference sequence). The CDR3 sequence is 17 residues long. The CDR3 region is CSARESAGGGARNIQFF. DNA of the CDR3: TGCAGTGCTAGGGAGTCCGCTGGCGGGGGGGCCCGAAACATTCAGTTCTTC.

This clonotype was recorded many times. The chain combines TRBV30 with TRBJ1-1; no firm D call. Trimming cost V 0 bases and J 12 bases, with 14 bases left between them. The CDR3 covers 12 residues. Germline CDR1 GTSNPN, CDR2 SVGIG (reference sequence). The CDR3 loop is CAWSVDVRVPFF. CDR3 coding DNA: TGTGCCTGGAGTGTAGATGTAAGGGTTCCTTTCTTT.

This chain joins TRBV19 and TRBJ2-5; tentative D call: TRBD2 (6 bases). Per the germline V gene, CDR1 is LNHDA and CDR2 is SQIVND (reference sequence). The CDR3 is 15 residues long. Trimming pared 4 bases from V and 3 bases from J, leaving 15 bases between. The DNA of the CDR3 is TGTGCCAGTAGTAGCGGGGCGATCATAGAAGAGACCCAGTACTTC. Protein sequence: CASSSGAIIEETQYF.

This clonotype was recorded at least ten times. The V and J genes are TRBV6-1 and TRBJ1-1; no clear D gene. V was clipped by 1 base and J by 1 base, with 4 bases between them. CDR1 is MNHNS, CDR2 SASEGT, per germline. This CDR3 has 13 amino acids. The CDR3 region is CASSEVQNTEAFF. DNA for the CDR3: TGTGCCAGCAGTGAAGTACAGAACACTGAAGCTTTCTTT.

V is TRBV5-1 and J is TRBJ2-1; unclear D gene. The CDR3 runs 15 residues. V lost 2 bases, J lost 2 bases, and 11 bases lay in between. Per germline, CDR1 SGHRS and CDR2 YFSETQ. CDR3 sequence: CASSLPIPTYNEQFF. The CDR3, as DNA: TGCGCCAGCAGCTTACCGATACCGACCTACAATGAGCAGTTCTTC. The entire variable domain, with the rest obtained from reference TRBV5-1 and TRBJ2-1, is as follows: KAGVTQTPRYLIKTRGQQVTLSCSPISGHRSVSWYQQTPGQGLQFLFEYFSETQRNKGNFPGRFSGRQFSNSRSEMNVSTLELGDSALYLCASSLPIPTYNEQFFGPGTRLTVL.

The rearrangement uses TRBV30 and TRBJ2-2; 8 nucleotides align to TRBD1. CDR1 GTSNPN and CDR2 SVGIG come from the germline V gene (reference sequence). Unmatched junction bases numbered 11, after V lost 2 bases and J lost 6 bases. This CDR3 is 16 amino acids long. The chain's CDR3 is CAWSLLDRESAGELFF. The CDR3 DNA is TGTGCCTGGAGTCTCCTGGACAGGGAGTCGGCCGGGGAGCTGTTTTTT.

This clonotype was counted ten times or more. V gene TRBV11-3 combines with J gene TRBJ2-1; no clear D gene. V lost 1 base and J 7 bases, leaving 5 bases between the germline ends. The CDR3 consists of 12 residues. Germline CDR1 and CDR2: SGHNT and YENEEA. CDR3 DNA: TGTGCCAGCAGCTTAGGCCCGAATGAGCAGTTCTTC. This sequence encodes CASSLGPNEQFF.

This clonotype was seen a few times. This chain connects TRBV3-1 to TRBJ2-2, with 7 positions matching TRBD2. Germline lookup yields CDR1 LGHDT and CDR2 YNNKEL (reference sequence). After removal of 1 base from V and 7 bases from J, the junction contained 9 bases not matched to a gene. CDR3 size: 16 residues. The CDR3: CASSQGSGGGGGELFF. In nucleotides, the CDR3 is TGTGCCAGCAGCCAAGGCAGCGGCGGGGGAGGCGGGGAGCTGTTTTTT. Full variable domain (remainder filled in from reference TRBV3-1 and TRBJ2-2): DTAVSQTPKYLVTQMGNDKSIKCEQNLGHDTMYWYKQDSKKFLKIMFSYNNKELIINETVPNRFSPKSPDKAHLNLHINSLELGDSAVYFCASSQGSGGGGGELFFGEGSRLTVL.

As concerns this clonotype: A much larger clone differs by one base, so this may be a read error. The chain recombines TRBV10-3 with TRBJ2-1; TRBD2 aligns across 13 bases. This CDR3 region has 15 residues. CDR1 and CDR2 from the germline V gene are ENHRY and SYGVKD. CDR3 nucleotide sequence: TGTGCCACGGGAGGACTAGCGGGAGCTTACAATGAGCGGTTCTTC. Encoded protein: CATGGLAGAYNERFF.

This chain connects TRBV10-3 to TRBJ1-1, with D tentatively TRBD1 (6 bases). Germline CDR1 is ENHRY and CDR2 is SYGVKD. The V and J ends lost 6 bases and 2 bases respectively, with 10 bases between them. This CDR3 has 13 residues. CDR3 DNA sequence: TGTGCCATCAGACCAGGGGCCAACACTGAAGCTTTCTTT. It yields the protein CAIRPGANTEAFF.

A note on this clonotype: The germline gene is not matched at one end of the junction; a read error may be the cause. The rearrangement uses TRBV5-1 and TRBJ2-1; D remains unclear. The better agreement between TRBJ2-7 and the DNA end casts doubt on the J call. Germline assignment: CDR1 SGHRS and CDR2 YFSETQ. CDR3 length: 13 residues. This chain's CDR3 is CASSVFGYNEQYF. The CDR3 DNA sequence: TGTGCCAGCAGCGTATTCGGCTACAATGAGCAGTACTTC.

The chain's CDR3 is CASGLVLGQGTYNEQFF. The CDR3 nucleotides read TGTGCTAGTGGTTTGGTACTGGGACAGGGAACCTACAATGAGCAGTTCTTC. The chain joins TRBV12-5 to TRBJ2-1; 9 bases are shared with TRBD1. V shed 0 bases, J shed 2 bases, and the junction held 5 bases outside the gene matches. There are 17 residues in the CDR3. Germline lookup yields CDR1 LGHNT and CDR2 FRNRAP.

The V and J genes are TRBV18 and TRBJ1-6, with TRBD1 identical over 10 bases. V shed 4 bases, J shed 9 bases, and the junction held 12 bases outside the gene matches. The CDR3 is made up of 17 amino acids. Germline values: CDR1 KGHSH, CDR2 LQKENI. The CDR3: CASSLRDRGAVGSPLHF. The CDR3 nucleotides are TGTGCCAGCTCACTCCGGGACAGGGGAGCCGTAGGTTCACCCCTCCACTTT. Variable domain in full (rest from reference TRBV18 and TRBJ1-6): NAGVMQNPRHLVRRRGQEARLRCSPMKGHSHVYWYRQLPEEGLKFMVYLQKENIIDESGMPKERFSAEFPKEGPSILRIQQVVRGDSAAYFCASSLRDRGAVGSPLHFGNGTRLTVT.

This rearrangement joins TRBV24-1 to TRBJ1-2; the D is unclear. The V and J ends lost 3 bases and 6 bases respectively, with 7 bases between them. Germline CDR1 is KGHDR and CDR2 is SFDVKD. CDR3 length: 12 residues. The CDR3 protein is CATSDDRDGYTF. In nucleotides, the CDR3 is TGTGCCACCAGTGATGACCGAGATGGCTACACCTTC.